One sample yielded the 15 T cell receptor beta chains listed below, sequenced in a study of T-cell memory formation after mild COVID-19. TCRdb reprocessed the 5' RACE reads with MiXCR, giving one entry per CDR3 protein. The table shows 240,000 or so distinct CDR3 sequences, with more than 8% occurring only once. The sample taken for sequencing was PBMCs or a T cell subset sorted from them (not recorded which). All receptors come from a young man who had mild COVID-19 (a few samples of this study predate the infection). Cell type and time point are not known.

This clonotype was seen many times. The rearrangement links TRBV7-2 to TRBJ2-2; 8 nucleotides match TRBD2. CDR1 and CDR2 from the germline V gene are SGHTA and FQGNSA. The CDR3 contains 17 residues. The V and J ends lost 2 bases and 4 bases, in that order; junction bases with no gene match: 9. DNA for the CDR3: TGTGCCAGCAGCTTACGGTTCGGGGGGGTTCGCACCGGGGAGCTGTTTTTT. Protein sequence: CASSLRFGGVRTGELFF.

The CDR3 DNA follows: TGTGCCAGCTGTCCACGGGACGGACAAGCCAAAAACATTCAGTACTTC. Protein product: CASCPRDGQAKNIQYF. The V and J genes are TRBV2 and TRBJ2-4; D is tentatively TRBD1 or TRBD2 (5 bases each). Germline V lookup: CDR1 SNHLY, CDR2 FYNNEI. The CDR3 length is 16 residues. Trimming left V 8 bases short and J 0 bases short, with 17 bases between.

Only a few counts were recorded for this clonotype. This chain joins TRBV11-3 and TRBJ2-1, with D unresolved. V was trimmed by 5 bases and J by 5 bases, leaving 13 bases between them. This CDR3 has 14 residues. Per the germline V gene, CDR1 is SGHNT and CDR2 is YENEEA. CDR3 amino acids: CASSLDHNDNEQFF. The CDR3, as DNA: TGTGCCAGCAGCCTGGATCACAATGACAATGAGCAGTTCTTC. Full variable domain (missing parts from reference TRBV11-3 and TRBJ2-1): EAGVVQSPRYKIIEKKQPVAFWCNPISGHNTLYWYLQNLGQGPELLIRYENEEAVDDSQLPKDRFSAERLKGVDSTLKIQPAELGDSAVYLCASSLDHNDNEQFFGPGTRLTVL.

Only a few counts were recorded for this clonotype. The chain carries TRBV5-4 and TRBJ1-6; D perhaps matches TRBD1 (5 bases). V was shortened by 1 base and J by 9 bases, with 8 bases between the two germline ends. The V gene's germline CDR1 is SGHNT and CDR2 YYREEE (reference sequence). There are 13 residues in the CDR3. The DNA of the CDR3 is TGTGCCAGCAGCTTGAAAGGGGTTTCACCCCTCCACTTT. Translated: CASSLKGVSPLHF.

The chain carries TRBV4-2 and TRBJ1-1; the D is unclear. Germline CDR1 is LGHNA and CDR2 is YNFKEQ. Trimming stripped 3 bases from V and 7 bases from J, with 18 bases between. The CDR3 contains 15 residues. CDR3 nucleotide sequence: TGTGCCAGCAGCCAGGGAGAGACCCTCAGACATGAAGCTTTCTTT. It yields the protein CASSQGETLRHEAFF.

V usage is TRBV27 and J usage is TRBJ1-1; tentative D call: TRBD1 (6 bases). CDR1 is MNHEY, CDR2 SMNVEV, per germline (reference sequence). The CDR3 length is 14 residues. Trimming left V 6 bases short and J 1 base short, with 12 bases between. The CDR3 spells CASRSRQENTEAFF. The CDR3 bases are TGTGCCAGCAGATCCCGACAGGAGAACACTGAAGCTTTCTTT.

Only a few counts were recorded for this clonotype. The rearrangement links TRBV27 to TRBJ2-3; D possibly uses TRBD1 or TRBD2 (6 bases each). The ends were cut back, 8 bases at V and 1 base at J, with 16 bases in the middle. The CDR3 extends over 15 amino acids. The germline V gene encodes CDR1 MNHEY and CDR2 SMNVEV (reference sequence). The CDR3, as DNA: TGTGCCAGCTCGAGGCCGGGGGCCGGCACAGATACGCAGTATTTT. Translation: CASSRPGAGTDTQYF.

The chain joins TRBV19 to TRBJ2-5; D is undetermined. The CDR3 runs 13 residues. V was pared by 4 bases and J by 2 bases, with 8 bases between. Germline V lookup: CDR1 LNHDA, CDR2 SQIVND (reference sequence). CDR3 amino acids: CASSTDGQETQYF. CDR3 sequence (DNA): TGTGCCAGTAGTACGGACGGTCAAGAGACCCAGTACTTC.

This clonotype was counted between two and nine times. The rearrangement links TRBV5-1 to TRBJ2-3; 11 positions agree with TRBD1. J was trimmed by 3 bases and V by 8 bases; bases with no gene match: 11. This CDR3 region has 16 residues. CDR1 is SGHRS and CDR2 is YFSETQ in the germline V gene. The CDR3: CASTPPGQGVTDTQYF. CDR3 in DNA: TGCGCCAGTACCCCACCGGGACAGGGGGTTACAGATACGCAGTATTTT. The whole variable domain, remainder taken from reference TRBV5-1 and TRBJ2-3, is KAGVTQTPRYLIKTRGQQVTLSCSPISGHRSVSWYQQTPGQGLQFLFEYFSETQRNKGNFPGRFSGRQFSNSRSEMNVSTLELGDSALYLCASTPPGQGVTDTQYFGPGTRLTVL.

The gene calls are TRBV19 and TRBJ2-7; TRBD1 matches at 11 bases. The CDR3 consists of 15 residues. The germline gives CDR1 LNHDA, CDR2 SQIVND (reference sequence). The V and J ends lost 5 bases and 5 bases, in that order; junction bases with no gene match: 8. The CDR3 protein is CASSFPGTGGDEQYF. In DNA form, the CDR3 reads TGTGCCAGTAGTTTCCCCGGGACAGGGGGGGACGAGCAGTACTTC.

The CDR3 spells CASSRAEISTDTQYF. The CDR3, as DNA: TGTGCCAGCAGCAGGGCGGAAATTAGCACAGATACGCAGTATTTT. The genes are TRBV7-6 and TRBJ2-3; D gene uncertain. Germline CDR1 and CDR2: SGHVS and FNYEAQ. Trimming removed 5 bases from V and 0 bases from J, with 12 bases in between. This CDR3 is built from 15 residues.

CDR3 nucleotide sequence: TGTGCCAGCAGCTCCCACCTGGGGGGGAGGAATTCACCCCTCCACTTT. Translation: CASSSHLGGRNSPLHF. The chain couples TRBV7-2 to TRBJ1-6, with D possibly being TRBD1 (5 bases). The CDR3 is 16 residues long. CDR1 and CDR2 (germline): SGHTA, FQGNSA. The V end was cut by 4 bases, the J end by 7 bases, with 17 bases between.

V is TRBV7-2 and J is TRBJ2-3; 10 bases agree with TRBD2. Trimming cost V 5 bases and J 4 bases; bases outside gene matches: 6. CDR3 length: 15 residues. The germline gives CDR1 SGHTA, CDR2 FQGNSA. This chain's CDR3 is CASSKLAGNPDTQYF. The CDR3 coding sequence is TGTGCCAGCAGCAAACTAGCGGGGAACCCAGATACGCAGTATTTT.

This clonotype was picked up a small number of times. The chain combines TRBV12-3 or TRBV12-4 with TRBJ2-7, with TRBD2 matching over 7 bases. This CDR3 has 15 amino acids. With V trimmed by 6 bases and J by 3 bases, 11 bases remained unmatched. CDR3 amino acids: CASSPWGGGIYEQYF. The CDR3 DNA follows: TGTGCCAGCAGCCCTTGGGGGGGAGGAATCTACGAGCAGTACTTC.

This clonotype was recorded at least ten times. The chain uses TRBV11-2 and TRBJ2-5; 7 positions match TRBD2. The V gene's germline CDR1 is SGHAT and CDR2 FQNNGV. The CDR3 covers 15 residues. V trimming: 0 bases; J trimming: 4 bases; junction bases outside the gene matches: 5. DNA for the CDR3: TGTGCCAGCAGCTTAGATCGTGGCGGGGGAGAGACCCAGTACTTC. It is translated as CASSLDRGGGETQYF.